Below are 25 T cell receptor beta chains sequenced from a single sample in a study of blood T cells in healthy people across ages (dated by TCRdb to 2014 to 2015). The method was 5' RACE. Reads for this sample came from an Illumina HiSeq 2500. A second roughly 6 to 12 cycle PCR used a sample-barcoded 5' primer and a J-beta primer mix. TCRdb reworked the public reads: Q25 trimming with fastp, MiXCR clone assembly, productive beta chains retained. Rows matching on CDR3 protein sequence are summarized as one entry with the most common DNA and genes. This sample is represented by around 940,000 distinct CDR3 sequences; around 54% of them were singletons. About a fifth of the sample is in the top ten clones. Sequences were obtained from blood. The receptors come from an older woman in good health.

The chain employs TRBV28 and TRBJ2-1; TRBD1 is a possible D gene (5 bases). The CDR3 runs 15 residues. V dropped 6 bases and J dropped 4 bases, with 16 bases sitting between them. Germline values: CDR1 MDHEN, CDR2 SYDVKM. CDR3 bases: TGTGCCAGCAGGGACATTCCGTTCACTTACAATGAGCAGTTCTTC. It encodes CASRDIPFTYNEQFF.

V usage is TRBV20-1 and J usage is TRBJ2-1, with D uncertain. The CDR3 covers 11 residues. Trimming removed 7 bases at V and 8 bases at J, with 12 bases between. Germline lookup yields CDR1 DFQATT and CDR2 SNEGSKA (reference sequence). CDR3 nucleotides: TGCAGTGGCCCAGTCGGATATGAGCAGTTCTTC. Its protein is CSGPVGYEQFF.

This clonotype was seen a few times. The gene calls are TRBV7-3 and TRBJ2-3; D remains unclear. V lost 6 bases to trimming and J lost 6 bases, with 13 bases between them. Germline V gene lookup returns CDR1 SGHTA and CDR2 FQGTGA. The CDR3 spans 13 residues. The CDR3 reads CASSWAEGDTQYF. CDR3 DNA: TGTGCCAGCAGTTGGGCGGAAGGCGATACGCAGTATTTT.

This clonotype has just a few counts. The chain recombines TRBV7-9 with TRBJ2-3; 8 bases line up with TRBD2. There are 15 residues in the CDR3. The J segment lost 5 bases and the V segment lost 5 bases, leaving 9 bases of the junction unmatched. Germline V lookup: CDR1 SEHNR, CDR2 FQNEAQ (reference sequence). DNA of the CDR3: TGTGCCAGCAGCGCCGGGGCGGGAGGTCAAGATACGCAGTATTTT. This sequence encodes CASSAGAGGQDTQYF.

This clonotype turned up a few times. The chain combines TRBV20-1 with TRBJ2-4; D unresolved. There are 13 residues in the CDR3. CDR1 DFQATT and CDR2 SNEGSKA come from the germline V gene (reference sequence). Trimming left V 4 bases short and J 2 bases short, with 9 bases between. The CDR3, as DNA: TGCAGTGCTAATTGGGGTACCAAAAACATTCAGTACTTC. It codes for CSANWGTKNIQYF.

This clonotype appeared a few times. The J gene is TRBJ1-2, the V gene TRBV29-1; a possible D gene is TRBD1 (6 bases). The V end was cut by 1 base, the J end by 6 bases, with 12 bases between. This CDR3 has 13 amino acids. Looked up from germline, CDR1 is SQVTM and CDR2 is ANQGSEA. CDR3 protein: CSVEGRGGNGYTF. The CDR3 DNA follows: TGCAGCGTTGAAGGAAGGGGGGGGAATGGCTACACCTTC.

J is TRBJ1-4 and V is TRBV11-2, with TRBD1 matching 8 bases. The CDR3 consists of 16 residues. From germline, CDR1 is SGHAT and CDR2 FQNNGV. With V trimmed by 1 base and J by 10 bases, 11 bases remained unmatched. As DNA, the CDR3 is TGTGCCAGCAGCTTAGTCCCCCAGGGGGCACATCTAAAACTGTTTTTT. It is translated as CASSLVPQGAHLKLFF.

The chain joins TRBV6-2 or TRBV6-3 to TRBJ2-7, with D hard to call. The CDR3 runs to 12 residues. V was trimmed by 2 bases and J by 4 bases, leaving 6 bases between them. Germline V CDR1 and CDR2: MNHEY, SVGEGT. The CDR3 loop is CASSYPAYEQYF. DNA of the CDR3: TGTGCCAGCAGTTACCCAGCTTACGAGCAGTACTTC.

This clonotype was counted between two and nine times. The CDR3 DNA follows: TGCGCCAGCAGCAAGCGGACGGCCGGACTAGGAGGAGGAGGAACGTACTTC. This encodes CASSKRTAGLGGGGTYF. The chain is built from TRBV4-1 and TRBJ2-5; 7 bases agree with TRBD2. Germline V CDR1 and CDR2: MGHRA, YSYEKL. There are 17 residues in the CDR3. J gave up 13 bases and V 5 bases, and 25 bases lay outside the gene matches.

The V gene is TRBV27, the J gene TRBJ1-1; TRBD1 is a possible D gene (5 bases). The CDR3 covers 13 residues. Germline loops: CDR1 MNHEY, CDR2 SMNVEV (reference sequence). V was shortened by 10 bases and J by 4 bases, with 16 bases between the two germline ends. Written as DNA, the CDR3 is TGTGCCATCTCCACGATCGGGGGCACTGAAGCTTTCTTT. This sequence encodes CAISTIGGTEAFF.

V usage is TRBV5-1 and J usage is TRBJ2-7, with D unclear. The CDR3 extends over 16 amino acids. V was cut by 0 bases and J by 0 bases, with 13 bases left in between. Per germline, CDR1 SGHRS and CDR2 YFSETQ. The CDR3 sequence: CASSLGLGPSSYEQYF. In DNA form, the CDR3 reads TGCGCCAGCAGCTTGGGCTTGGGTCCAAGCTCCTACGAGCAGTACTTC.

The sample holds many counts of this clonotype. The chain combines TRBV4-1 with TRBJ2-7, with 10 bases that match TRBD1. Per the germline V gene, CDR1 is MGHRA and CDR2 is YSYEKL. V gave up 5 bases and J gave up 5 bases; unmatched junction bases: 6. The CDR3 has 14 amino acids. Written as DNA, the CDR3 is TGCGCCAGCAGCGACCGACAGGGGGCGGACGAGCAGTACTTC. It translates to CASSDRQGADEQYF.

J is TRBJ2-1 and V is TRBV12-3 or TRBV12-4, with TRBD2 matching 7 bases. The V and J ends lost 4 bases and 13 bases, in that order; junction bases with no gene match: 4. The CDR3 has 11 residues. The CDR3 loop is CASSSSGAQFF. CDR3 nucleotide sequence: TGTGCCAGCAGTTCTAGCGGAGCCCAGTTCTTC.

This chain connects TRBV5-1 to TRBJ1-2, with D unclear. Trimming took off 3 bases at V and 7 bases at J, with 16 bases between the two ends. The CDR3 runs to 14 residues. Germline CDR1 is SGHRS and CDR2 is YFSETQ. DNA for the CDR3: TGCGCCAGCAGCTCCCGACCTGATAGGGCTGGCTACACCTTC. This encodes CASSSRPDRAGYTF. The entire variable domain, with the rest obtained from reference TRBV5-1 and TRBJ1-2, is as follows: KAGVTQTPRYLIKTRGQQVTLSCSPISGHRSVSWYQQTPGQGLQFLFEYFSETQRNKGNFPGRFSGRQFSNSRSEMNVSTLELGDSALYLCASSSRPDRAGYTFGSGTRLTVV.

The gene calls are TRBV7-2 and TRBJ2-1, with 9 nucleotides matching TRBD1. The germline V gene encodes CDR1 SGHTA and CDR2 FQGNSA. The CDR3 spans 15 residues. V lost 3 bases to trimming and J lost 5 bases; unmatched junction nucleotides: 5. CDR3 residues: CASSFDRGTHNEQFF. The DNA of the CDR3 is TGTGCCAGCAGCTTCGACAGGGGGACCCACAATGAGCAGTTCTTC.

CDR3 in amino acids: CATSRDPQVRGAFF. CDR3 sequence (DNA): TGTGCCACCAGCAGAGACCCCCAAGTCCGTGGGGCTTTCTTT. The V and J genes are TRBV15 and TRBJ1-1; no clear D. Trimming stripped 0 bases from V and 11 bases from J, with 16 bases between. Germline CDR1 is LNHNV and CDR2 is YYDKDF (reference sequence). CDR3 length: 14 residues.

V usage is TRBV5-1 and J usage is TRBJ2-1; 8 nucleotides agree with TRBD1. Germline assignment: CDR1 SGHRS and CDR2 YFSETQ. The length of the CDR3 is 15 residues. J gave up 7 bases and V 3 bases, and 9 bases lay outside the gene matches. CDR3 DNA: TGCGCCAGCAGCTGGCCCACGACAGGGGCTAATGAGCAGTTCTTC. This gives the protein CASSWPTTGANEQFF.

DNA of the CDR3: TGTGCCAGCAGTTGGACTAGCGGAGATACGCAGTATTTT. The encoded protein is CASSWTSGDTQYF. The J gene is TRBJ2-3, the V gene TRBV12-3 or TRBV12-4; TRBD2 matches 10 bases. Trimming at V came to 4 bases and at J to 5 bases, leaving 0 bases not matched to a gene. The CDR3 spans 13 residues.

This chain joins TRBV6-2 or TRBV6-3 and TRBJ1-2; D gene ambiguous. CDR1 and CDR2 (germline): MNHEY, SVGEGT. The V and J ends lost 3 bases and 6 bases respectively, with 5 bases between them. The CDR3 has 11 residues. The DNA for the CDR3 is TGTGCCAGCAGTTATCCCAATGGCTACACCTTC. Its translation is CASSYPNGYTF.

This CDR3 reads CASSFQGVYNEQFF. The CDR3 DNA reads TGTGCCAGCAGCTTTCAGGGGGTCTACAATGAGCAGTTCTTC. J is TRBJ2-1 and V is TRBV13; 7 bases align to TRBD1. This CDR3 comprises 14 residues. CDR1 and CDR2 from the germline V gene are PRHDT and FYEKMQ (reference sequence). With 3 bases clipped from V and 3 bases from J, the junction kept 2 bases outside the gene matches. The full variable domain, its missing parts supplied by reference TRBV13 and TRBJ2-1, is AAGVIQSPRHLIKEKRETATLKCYPIPRHDTVYWYQQGPGQDPQFLISFYEKMQSDKGSIPDRFSAQQFSDYHSELNMSSLELGDSALYFCASSFQGVYNEQFFGPGTRLTVL.

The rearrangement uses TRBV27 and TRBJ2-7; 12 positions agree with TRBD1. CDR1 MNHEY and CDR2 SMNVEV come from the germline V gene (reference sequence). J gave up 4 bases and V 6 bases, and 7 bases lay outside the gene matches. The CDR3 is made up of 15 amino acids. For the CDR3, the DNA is TGTGCCAGCAGGAAGCCGGGACAGGGGGCTTACGAGCAGTACTTC. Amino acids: CASRKPGQGAYEQYF.

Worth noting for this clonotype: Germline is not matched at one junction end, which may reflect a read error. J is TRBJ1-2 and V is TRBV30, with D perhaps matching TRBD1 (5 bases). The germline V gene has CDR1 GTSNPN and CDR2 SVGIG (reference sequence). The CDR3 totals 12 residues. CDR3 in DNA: TGTGCCGGGAGCGCCGGGACGGAAGGCTACACCTTC. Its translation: CAGSAGTEGYTF.

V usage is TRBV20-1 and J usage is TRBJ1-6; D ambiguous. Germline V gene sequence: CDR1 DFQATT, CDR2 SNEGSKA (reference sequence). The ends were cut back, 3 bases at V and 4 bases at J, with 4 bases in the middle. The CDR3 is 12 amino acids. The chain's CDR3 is CSARGYNSPLHF. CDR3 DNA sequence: TGCAGTGCTAGGGGGTATAATTCACCCCTCCACTTT.

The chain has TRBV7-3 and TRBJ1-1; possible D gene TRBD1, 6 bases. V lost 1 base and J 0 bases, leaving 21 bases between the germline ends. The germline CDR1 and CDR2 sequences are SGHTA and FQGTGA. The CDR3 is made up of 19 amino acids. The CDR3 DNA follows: TGTGCCAGCAGCTTAATCCCGGGGATTCGGGGGCTTATGAACACTGAAGCTTTCTTT. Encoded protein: CASSLIPGIRGLMNTEAFF.

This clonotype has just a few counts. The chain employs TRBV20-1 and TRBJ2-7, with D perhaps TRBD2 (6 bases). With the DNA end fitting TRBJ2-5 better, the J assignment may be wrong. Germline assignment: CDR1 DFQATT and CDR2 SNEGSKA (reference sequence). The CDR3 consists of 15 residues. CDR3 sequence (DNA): TGCAGTGCCCCGCGGAGGGGAGTTCGAGGGGAGACCCAGTACTTC. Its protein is CSAPRRGVRGETQYF.